These 17 T cell receptor beta chains were all obtained from the same sample, sequenced in a study of tumor-infiltrating lymphocytes in primary liver carcinoma. Co-extraction of RNA and DNA was performed on about 20-32 mg of unsorted bulk tissue. Using a constant-region primer together with ProtoScript II reverse transcriptase, TCR beta cDNA was made from roughly 520 ng of total RNA. Sequencing libraries for TCR beta derived from three nested multiplex PCR rounds that used slightly modified ARM-PCR. Rounds one and two of PCR, each of around 11 cycles, were primed with TRBV1-TRBV30 forward primers and a C-beta reverse primer. MiXCR was run by TCRdb on the multiplex PCR reads, yielding one entry per CDR3 protein. This sample yields approximately 53,000 distinct CDR3 sequences, of which around 77% are seen a single time; approximately 24% belongs to the top ten. The sample consisted of liver tumor tissue from sampling region 5. Described subset: tumor region T5, tumor centre. These receptors were collected from a man aged 35 to 55 with primary liver carcinoma and hepatitis B virus infection.

This clonotype was observed once. Germline and junction disagree at one end, which may indicate a read error. The chain carries TRBV11-2 and TRBJ2-5; 8 nucleotides line up with TRBD2. This CDR3 is 14 amino acids long. Germline CDR1 SGHAT, CDR2 FQNNGV. The CDR3, as DNA: TGTGCCTGCAGCTTAAGCGGGGGACGAGAGACCCAGTACTTC. Its translation is CACSLSGGRETQYF. Variable domain in full (rest from reference TRBV11-2 and TRBJ2-5): EAGVAQSPRYKIIEKRQSVAFWCNPISGHATLYWYQQILGQGPKLLIQFQNNGVVDDSQLPKDRFSAERLKGVDSTLKIQPAKLEDSAVYLCACSLSGGRETQYFGPGTRLLVL.

Comment on this clonotype: Since no conserved phenylalanine or tryptophan closes the CDR3, a read error is the likely cause. V gene TRBV11-1 combines with J gene TRBJ2-7, with D possibly being TRBD1 (7 bases). The germline CDR1 and CDR2 sequences are SGHAT and FQDESV (reference sequence). There are 13 residues in the CDR3. The CDR3 bases are TGTACAAGCAGGGGGGAGCGATCCTACGAGCAGTACTTG. The encoded protein is CTSRGERSYEQYL.

This clonotype was recorded at least ten times. This sequence joins TRBV10-3 and TRBJ1-1, with 12 bases aligning to TRBD1. With V trimmed by 1 base and J by 4 bases, 7 bases remained unmatched. Germline lookup yields CDR1 ENHRY and CDR2 SYGVKD. The CDR3 contains 17 residues. CDR3 sequence: CAISEWDRGPIGTEAFF. CDR3 nucleotide sequence: TGTGCCATCAGTGAGTGGGACAGGGGGCCGATCGGCACTGAAGCTTTCTTT.

This clonotype was counted a single time. Sequence at one end of the junction differs from germline and may be a read error. The chain carries TRBV12-3 or TRBV12-4 and TRBJ1-2, with 7 bases lining up with TRBD1. CDR3 size: 15 residues. The CDR3 region has the DNA TGTGCCAGCAGTCATCAACAGGGGCCCTACTATGGTTACACCTTC. This codes for CASSHQQGPYYGYTF.

As concerns this clonotype: At one boundary the junction diverges from the germline segment, which might be a read error. V usage is TRBV6-1 and J usage is TRBJ2-3, with 10 nucleotides matching TRBD2. The length of the CDR3 is 15 residues. The V gene's germline CDR1 is MNHNS and CDR2 SASEGT. Here the CDR3 reads CASSGASGSTYTQYF. The CDR3 DNA sequence: TGTGCCAGCAGCGGGGCTAGCGGGAGCACATATACGCAGTATTTT.

By share of the sample, this clonotype is medium-sized. The CDR3: CSGTGGWGMNTEAFF. The CDR3 nucleotides are TGCAGCGGTACAGGGGGCTGGGGGATGAACACTGAAGCTTTCTTT. V and J are TRBV29-1 and TRBJ1-1; 9 bases match TRBD1. In germline, CDR1 is SQVTM, CDR2 ANQGSEA. The junction had 9 bases not matched to a gene; V was cut back by 7 bases and J by 0 bases. The CDR3 runs 15 residues.

J is TRBJ1-2 and V is TRBV12-3 or TRBV12-4; D might be TRBD1 (6 bases). The CDR3 sequence is 14 residues long. With 7 bases removed from V and 5 bases from J, the gap between germline ends came to 17 bases. The CDR3 loop reads CASMPRGANYGYTF. CDR3 DNA: TGTGCCAGCATGCCCCGGGGGGCGAATTATGGCTACACCTTC.

Comment on this clonotype: Germline and junction disagree at one end, which may indicate a read error. The chain employs TRBV5-5 and TRBJ2-1; a weak D match, TRBD1 (6 bases). Germline CDR1 and CDR2: SGHKS and YYEKEE (reference sequence). The CDR3 spans 18 residues. The CDR3 spells CANSLYMLVGQRSNEQFF. The CDR3 DNA follows: TGTGCCAACAGCTTGTACATGTTGGTAGGACAGCGTAGCAATGAGCAGTTCTTC.

This clonotype was observed many times. The CDR3 region is CASSLATGAPGANVLTF. CDR3 DNA: TGTGCCAGCAGCTTAGCGACAGGGGCCCCTGGGGCCAACGTCCTGACTTTC. J is TRBJ2-6 and V is TRBV7-9; 8 bases map to TRBD1. With 0 bases clipped from V and 2 bases from J, the junction kept 3 bases outside the gene matches. Germline CDR1 is SEHNR and CDR2 is FQNEAQ (reference sequence). The CDR3 runs to 17 residues.

As concerns this clonotype: Compared with germline, one end of the junction differs, possibly owing to a read error. The chain couples TRBV4-3 to TRBJ2-1; tentatively, D is TRBD1 (5 bases). This CDR3 is built from 15 residues. CDR1 LGHNA and CDR2 YSLEER come from the germline V gene. The CDR3 sequence: CASSQFPPADNEQSF. CDR3 bases: TGCGCCAGCAGCCAATTCCCCCCGGCGGACAATGAGCAGTCCTTC.

The chain uses TRBV6-5 and TRBJ1-1; D gene uncertain. The CDR3 runs 13 residues. CDR1 is MNHEY, CDR2 SVGAGI, per germline. V lost 6 bases to trimming and J lost 5 bases, with 13 bases between them. CDR3 sequence (DNA): TGTGCCAGCAGGTGGGCTGTGGAGACTGAAGCTTTCTTT. Translated, it gives CASRWAVETEAFF.

J is TRBJ2-7 and V is TRBV12-3 or TRBV12-4; D is ambiguous. This CDR3 has 17 amino acids. With 2 bases removed from V and 0 bases from J, the gap between germline ends came to 17 bases. The CDR3 region is CASSLRLVETHSYEQYF. The CDR3 nucleotides read TGTGCCAGCAGTTTACGGCTAGTAGAGACCCACTCCTACGAGCAGTACTTC.

The genes are TRBV11-1 and TRBJ2-3, with D possibly being TRBD1 or TRBD2 (5 bases each). This CDR3 contains 19 residues. Trimming pared 9 bases from V and 1 base from J, leaving 29 bases between. Germline V gene lookup returns CDR1 SGHAT and CDR2 FQDESV (reference sequence). CDR3 in DNA: TGTGCCAGTGGCTCTGGGGGAAGCTATGTTGGAGCCCGCACAGATACGCAGTATTTT. Translation: CASGSGGSYVGARTDTQYF.

The chain employs TRBV6-4 and TRBJ2-3; D not certain. Germline CDR1 MRHNA, CDR2 SNTAGT. This CDR3 comprises 13 residues. With 3 bases removed from V and 4 bases from J, the gap between germline ends came to 8 bases. The CDR3 nucleotides read TGTGCCAGCAGTGATGTGGGCGCAGATACGCAGTATTTT. Its protein product is CASSDVGADTQYF.

As concerns this clonotype: One end of the junction is discordant with germline, which a read error may explain. This chain links TRBV20-1 with TRBJ2-1; D is perhaps TRBD1 (5 bases). There are 12 residues in the CDR3. The germline V gene encodes CDR1 DFQATT and CDR2 SNEGSKA (reference sequence). The CDR3 sequence: CGARDRQLKKFF. CDR3 nucleotide sequence: TGCGGTGCTAGAGATAGACAGCTTAAAAAGTTCTTC.

This clonotype was observed many times. J is TRBJ2-1 and V is TRBV30; 13 nucleotides agree with TRBD2. Trimming took 1 base from V and 10 from J; bases not matched to a gene: 10. This CDR3 is 16 amino acids long. CDR1 is GTSNPN and CDR2 is SVGIG in the germline V gene (reference sequence). CDR3 sequence: CAWSAGLAGVGGEQFF. The CDR3 DNA reads TGTGCCTGGAGTGCCGGACTAGCGGGAGTGGGAGGGGAGCAGTTCTTC.

This clonotype has a count of ten or more. This chain connects TRBV28 to TRBJ2-1; 11 nucleotides align to TRBD1. Germline lookup yields CDR1 MDHEN and CDR2 SYDVKM. The CDR3 extends over 15 amino acids. Germline trimming cut 6 bases from V and 5 bases from J; bases unmatched to any gene: 6. CDR3 DNA sequence: TGTGCCAGCAGATCCGGGACAGGGGGGCACAATGAGCAGTTCTTC. Amino acid sequence: CASRSGTGGHNEQFF.